This T cell receptor beta chain was sequenced for a study of T cell responses to AZD1222 COVID-19 vaccine. Study-level findings and limits: The CD4 TCRs associated with vaccination extended across spike and predominated at 160-218 and 743-854. No repertoire was sampled before or during the peak T cell response, only after it.

As concerns this clone: Its antigen is not identified.

Sequencing used immunoSEQ multiplex PCR; TCRdb keeps in-frame clones, though not all of them. This sample has approximately 220,000 clones, with 90% to 95% found just once. This sequence originates from an adult in good health. The sample was peripheral blood, taken on day 0 of MenACWY control vaccination.

The CDR3 is CASRLRGGSYEQYF. The CDR3 DNA follows: TGTGCCAGCAGGCTACGGGGAGGCTCCTACGAGCAGTACTTC. J is TRBJ2-7 and V is TRBV14; possibly TRBD2 for D (6 bases). Germline lookup yields CDR1 SGHDN and CDR2 FVKESK. CDR3 length: 14 amino acids. The germline V and J ends were trimmed by 6 bases and 0 bases, with 12 bases remaining between them.